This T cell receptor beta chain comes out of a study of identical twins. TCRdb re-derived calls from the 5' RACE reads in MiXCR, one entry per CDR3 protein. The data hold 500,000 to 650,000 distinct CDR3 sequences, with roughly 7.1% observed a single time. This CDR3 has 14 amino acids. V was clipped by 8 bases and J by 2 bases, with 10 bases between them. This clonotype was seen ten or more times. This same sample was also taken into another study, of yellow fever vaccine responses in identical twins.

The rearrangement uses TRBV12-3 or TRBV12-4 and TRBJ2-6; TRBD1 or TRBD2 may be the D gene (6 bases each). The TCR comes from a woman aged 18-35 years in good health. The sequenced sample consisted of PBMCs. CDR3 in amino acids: CASRGGTGANVLTF. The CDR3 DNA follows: TGTGCCAGCCGAGGGGGGACTGGGGCCAACGTCCTGACTTTC.